This T cell receptor beta chain was obtained from a study of shared clonotypes between healthy human individuals. The CDR3 has 15 amino acids. The V end lost 4 bases, the J end lost 3 bases, and 16 bases lay between the germline ends. Germline values: CDR1 LNHDA, CDR2 SQIVND (reference sequence). Sequencing used immunoSEQ multiplex PCR; TCRdb keeps in-frame clones, though not all of them. The table includes around 1.1 million clones, roughly 80% detected once. This receptor was taken from a man between 18 and 35 years old in good health. Some clones in this sample may be carry-over from other donors' samples. The genes are TRBV19 and TRBJ2-7, with TRBD2 as a possible D gene (6 bases). Sequencing used memory CD4+ T cells from PBMCs. The subset was: CD45RA-negative fraction. The DNA for the CDR3 is TGTGCCAGTAGTAGCCTAGGGGCGGGGCGCTACGAGCAGTACTTC. Protein: CASSSLGAGRYEQYF.